Described below is a single T cell receptor (beta chain) sequence and its context. Its matching antigen is unknown. The sample is drawn from a study of T cells expressing NK-cell markers. CDR1 LNHDA and CDR2 SQIVND come from the germline V gene (reference sequence). The CDR3 contains 14 residues. Regarding the study as a whole: For several donors, these clonotypes were likewise the leading ones in the CD3+CD56-NKG2C+ fraction. There remained a lack of clarity about HCMV specificity of expanded NKG2C+ T cell clones.

TCRdb reanalyzed the 5' RACE reads, giving one entry per CDR3 protein sequence and no DNA. Its listing shows 550,000 or so distinct CDR3 sequences. The chain joins TRBV19 to TRBJ2-4; TCRdb's D call, TRBD1, is unchecked because there is no DNA. This receptor was obtained from a man aged 18-30 years in good health. Sequences were obtained from blood T cells: a sorted CD56 or NKG2C T cell subset, CD4+ or CD8+ T cells, or bulk PBMC T cells (not recorded which). The CDR3 loop reads CASSSTITGNIQYF.